Each of the 30 T cell receptor beta chains below was sequenced from the same sample in a study of T cells in Graves' hyperthyroidism and ophthalmopathy. Researchers took RNA transcripts and amplified the TCR beta CDR3 regions from them. HTBI primers were the set used in a first-round RT-PCR of the TCR CDR3. TCRdb reprocessed the multiplex PCR reads via MiXCR and lists one record per CDR3 protein. This sample has about 280,000 distinct CDR3 sequences, with less than 30% found just once. Sequencing was performed on blood. These receptor sequences come from a man aged 35-49 years with Graves' hyperthyroidism that later progressed to Graves' ophthalmopathy.

The DNA of the CDR3 is TGTGCCAGCGGCAGTCTGATCCCAGCGCGAGAGCAGTACTTC. Translating it yields CASGSLIPAREQYF. The chain employs TRBV6-2 or TRBV6-3 and TRBJ2-7; no definite D call. Germline values: CDR1 MNHEY, CDR2 SVGEGT. CDR3 size: 14 residues. Between the trimmed V and J ends, which lost 8 bases and 7 bases, there was a span of 21 bases.

This clonotype was detected once. This rearrangement joins TRBV5-1 to TRBJ1-1; possibly TRBD1 for D (6 bases). Germline V gene lookup returns CDR1 SGHRS and CDR2 YFSETQ. Trimming took off 2 bases at V and 2 bases at J, with 16 bases between the two ends. This CDR3 has 16 residues. CDR3 protein: CASSLNQPRGNTEAFF. The DNA of the CDR3 is TGCGCCAGCAGCTTAAATCAGCCCAGGGGTAACACTGAAGCTTTCTTT.

This chain uses TRBV6-2 or TRBV6-3 with TRBJ2-5, with 12 bases lining up with TRBD2. CDR1 and CDR2 (germline): MNHEY, SVGEGT. This CDR3 has 16 amino acids. V lost 5 bases to trimming and J lost 2 bases; unmatched junction nucleotides: 6. CDR3 protein: CASSQQGLAGQETQYF. The CDR3 bases are TGTGCCAGCAGTCAACAAGGACTAGCGGGGCAAGAGACCCAGTACTTC.

This clonotype was detected many times. The V gene is TRBV6-5, the J gene TRBJ1-2; maybe TRBD1 (6 bases). V was clipped by 6 bases and J by 8 bases, with 13 bases between them. The CDR3 loop spans 12 amino acids. Germline CDR1 MNHEY, CDR2 SVGAGI. The chain's CDR3 is CASRPHREGYTF. DNA of the CDR3: TGTGCCAGCAGGCCGCACAGGGAAGGCTACACCTTC.

V usage is TRBV6-2 or TRBV6-3 and J usage is TRBJ2-7, with 11 bases identical to TRBD2. The CDR3 is 18 amino acids. Unmatched junction bases numbered 14, after V lost 2 bases and J lost 5 bases. Germline-derived CDR1 and CDR2 are MNHEY and SVGEGT. In DNA form, the CDR3 reads TGTGCCAGCAGTTACAGGACAGGGACGGGACTAGCGGAGGACGAGCAGTACTTC. Translated: CASSYRTGTGLAEDEQYF.

This clonotype was picked up many times. The rearrangement links TRBV11-2 to TRBJ2-5, with D tentatively TRBD1 (6 bases). CDR3 length equals 13 residues. The V and J ends lost 4 bases and 7 bases respectively, with 13 bases between them. Germline-derived CDR1 and CDR2 are SGHAT and FQNNGV. DNA of the CDR3: TGTGCCAGCAGCTCGGACAGAAGAGGGACCCAGTACTTC. Translating it yields CASSSDRRGTQYF.

On this clonotype: One end of the junction is discordant with germline, which a read error may explain. This sequence joins TRBV20-1 and TRBJ2-7; D unresolved. Germline V lookup: CDR1 DFQATT, CDR2 SNEGSKA (reference sequence). CDR3 length: 11 amino acids. For the CDR3, the DNA is TGCAGTGCTAGCCCGGTCCCCCCAGGCGGCTTC. Amino acids: CSASPVPPGGF.

This clonotype was counted ten times or more. The chain employs TRBV27 and TRBJ2-7; 9 bases are shared with TRBD2. The CDR3 contains 14 residues. Per germline, CDR1 MNHEY and CDR2 SMNVEV (reference sequence). V dropped 3 bases and J dropped 2; count of bases not matched to a gene: 2. CDR3 coding DNA: TGTGCCAGCAGTTTGACTAGCGGACCCTACGAGCAGTACTTC. This translates into CASSLTSGPYEQYF.

Many counts were recorded for this clonotype. The J gene is TRBJ2-7, the V gene TRBV24-1, with D perhaps TRBD2 (5 bases). The CDR3 covers 13 residues. V lost 4 bases and J 5 bases, leaving 11 bases between the germline ends. Germline V lookup: CDR1 KGHDR, CDR2 SFDVKD. The CDR3 DNA sequence: TGTGCCACCAGTGACGGAGGTGGTGACGAGCAGTACTTC. The encoded protein is CATSDGGGDEQYF.

This clonotype was seen many times. The rearrangement joins TRBV29-1 to TRBJ1-2; D might be TRBD1 (6 bases). Germline CDR1 and CDR2: SQVTM and ANQGSEA. The V end lost 3 bases, the J end lost 8 bases, and 16 bases lay between the germline ends. The CDR3 is 13 amino acids. CDR3 bases: TGCAGCGTTGAGTCCCCGGGACAAGACGGCTACACCTTC. Translating it yields CSVESPGQDGYTF.

This clonotype was recorded many times. The V gene is TRBV20-1, the J gene TRBJ2-5; 10 nucleotides agree with TRBD2. The germline gives CDR1 DFQATT, CDR2 SNEGSKA (reference sequence). This CDR3 contains 18 residues. J lost 0 bases, V lost 1 base, and 11 bases had no gene match. The CDR3 reads CSARVTSGKGGDQETQYF. CDR3 in DNA: TGCAGTGCTAGAGTTACTAGCGGGAAGGGCGGGGACCAAGAGACCCAGTACTTC.

This clonotype was seen a few times. DNA of the CDR3: TGCGCCAGCAGCCTAGTAGCGGGTAACACCGGGGAGCTGTTTTTT. Translated: CASSLVAGNTGELFF. The gene calls are TRBV5-1 and TRBJ2-2; TRBD2 matches 7 bases. This CDR3 is 15 amino acids long. V dropped 4 bases and J dropped 2; count of bases not matched to a gene: 5. CDR1 SGHRS and CDR2 YFSETQ come from the germline V gene.

There are many counts of this clonotype. The rearrangement links TRBV28 to TRBJ2-7; 9 bases fit TRBD2. This CDR3 is 15 amino acids long. Per germline, CDR1 MDHEN and CDR2 SYDVKM. V shed 2 bases, J shed 4 bases, and the junction held 6 bases outside the gene matches. CDR3 region: CASSLLAGISYEQYF. The CDR3 coding sequence is TGTGCCAGCAGTTTACTAGCGGGAATTTCATACGAGCAGTACTTC.

This clonotype was counted at least ten times. The chain combines TRBV6-5 with TRBJ1-1; D remains unclear. The CDR3 is 13 amino acids. CDR1 MNHEY and CDR2 SVGAGI come from the germline V gene. Trimming took off 6 bases at V and 10 bases at J, with 18 bases between the two ends. The CDR3 nucleotides read TGTGCCAGCAGACTCAGAGGTTTTTTGGGAGCTTTCTTT. This translates into CASRLRGFLGAFF.

This clonotype has at least ten counts. The J gene is TRBJ2-3, the V gene TRBV30, with D uncertain. Germline lookup yields CDR1 GTSNPN and CDR2 SVGIG (reference sequence). The CDR3 has 11 amino acids. Trimming removed 0 bases at V and 2 bases at J, with 0 bases between. The CDR3 protein is CAWSVTDTQYF. The CDR3 nucleotides read TGTGCCTGGAGTGTCACAGATACGCAGTATTTT.

This clonotype was seen repeatedly, ten times or more. The V gene is TRBV25-1, the J gene TRBJ2-5; possibly TRBD1 for D (6 bases). There are 14 residues in the CDR3. Germline CDR1 MGHDK, CDR2 SYGVNS. The V and J ends lost 6 bases and 2 bases respectively, with 13 bases between them. Written as DNA, the CDR3 is TGTGCCAGCAGGGACGACAGGAGTCAAGAGACCCAGTACTTC. This translates into CASRDDRSQETQYF.

This clonotype was recorded at least ten times. The chain is built from TRBV28 and TRBJ2-5, with D tentatively TRBD1 or TRBD2 (5 bases each). CDR3 length equals 12 residues. Trimming removed 2 bases at V and 7 bases at J, with 8 bases between. CDR1 and CDR2 from the germline V gene are MDHEN and SYDVKM. The CDR3 sequence: CASSLARGTQYF. The CDR3 nucleotides are TGTGCCAGCAGTTTAGCGAGGGGGACCCAGTACTTC.

This clonotype appeared many times. The chain combines TRBV7-2 with TRBJ1-1; D is perhaps TRBD1 (5 bases). The CDR3 totals 17 residues. Between the trimmed V and J ends, which lost 2 bases and 6 bases, there was a span of 22 bases. From germline, CDR1 is SGHTA and CDR2 FQGNSA. In DNA, the CDR3 is TGTGCCAGCAGCTTAAAATGGGCTGCTTCCAGGGTCCCTGAAGCTTTCTTT. It encodes CASSLKWAASRVPEAFF.

The gene calls are TRBV29-1 and TRBJ2-7; D assignment may be TRBD1 or TRBD2 (5 bases each). The CDR3 sequence is 13 residues long. Trimming took 7 bases from V and 2 from J, leaving 15 bases between them. CDR1 is SQVTM, CDR2 ANQGSEA, per germline. This CDR3 reads CSAGTRNPYEQYF. The CDR3 nucleotides read TGCAGCGCAGGGACCCGGAACCCCTACGAGCAGTACTTC.

There are many counts of this clonotype. The chain is built from TRBV10-3 and TRBJ2-7; TRBD2 matches at 10 bases. This CDR3 contains 17 residues. Germline V CDR1 and CDR2: ENHRY, SYGVKD. V dropped 0 bases and J dropped 2; count of bases not matched to a gene: 7. Here the CDR3 DNA reads TGTGCCATCAGTGAGTCGCGTAAACTAGCGGGAACCTACGAGCAGTACTTC. Translation: CAISESRKLAGTYEQYF.

This clonotype was detected ten times or more. The V call is TRBV18, the J call TRBJ2-7, with a tentative D call TRBD1 (5 bases). Per germline, CDR1 KGHSH and CDR2 LQKENI. The CDR3 totals 15 residues. V was shortened by 2 bases and J by 2 bases, with 13 bases between the two germline ends. The CDR3 loop is CASSPIRTDTYEQYF. CDR3 coding DNA: TGTGCCAGCTCACCAATCAGGACGGACACCTACGAGCAGTACTTC.

The chain joins TRBV19 to TRBJ1-1; D is unclear. V gave up 0 bases and J gave up 5 bases, with 13 bases separating them. Germline values: CDR1 LNHDA, CDR2 SQIVND (reference sequence). The CDR3 has 15 residues. DNA for the CDR3: TGTGCCAGTAGTATAGATTGGACCGCATGGACTGAAGCTTTCTTT. Translation: CASSIDWTAWTEAFF.

This clonotype was picked up one time. The chain links TRBV6-5 to TRBJ2-5; no clear D gene. The germline V gene encodes CDR1 MNHEY and CDR2 SVGAGI. The CDR3 totals 14 residues. Deletions cut 1 base from V and 0 bases from J, with 6 bases between. CDR3 amino acids: CASSYLLNQETQYF. DNA of the CDR3: TGTGCCAGCAGTTACTTGCTAAACCAAGAGACCCAGTACTTC.

This clonotype has at least ten counts. The chain combines TRBV2 with TRBJ2-2; 8 nucleotides align to TRBD1. CDR3 length: 16 amino acids. V lost 2 bases and J lost 7; bases outside the gene matches: 9. CDR1 is SNHLY, CDR2 FYNNEI, per germline. In nucleotides, the CDR3 is TGTGCCAGCAGTGAACCCAGGGGGCGTAGGAACGGGGAGCTGTTTTTT. As protein: CASSEPRGRRNGELFF.

V gene TRBV12-3 or TRBV12-4 combines with J gene TRBJ2-7, with 7 bases lining up with TRBD2. Trimming at V came to 4 bases and at J to 5 bases, leaving 8 bases not matched to a gene. The CDR3 is 14 amino acids. The CDR3, as DNA: TGTGCCAGCAGTTATAGCGGGCAAACCAACGAGCAGTACTTC. Its translation is CASSYSGQTNEQYF.

This clonotype came up many times. The chain has TRBV6-5 and TRBJ1-1; D is unclear. This CDR3 contains 15 residues. Germline assignment: CDR1 MNHEY and CDR2 SVGAGI. Trimming cost V 3 bases and J 0 bases, with 11 bases left between them. The CDR3 bases are TGTGCCAGCAGTTATCGGGAGCTAATGAACACTGAAGCTTTCTTT. The encoded protein is CASSYRELMNTEAFF.

This rearrangement joins TRBV3-1 to TRBJ2-1; D gene uncertain. Trimming shortened V by 0 bases and J by 9 bases, and 6 bases separated the two germline ends. The CDR3 is 12 amino acids. Germline V gene sequence: CDR1 LGHDT, CDR2 YNNKEL (reference sequence). CDR3 region: CASSQDISEQFF. CDR3 DNA sequence: TGTGCCAGCAGCCAAGATATCAGTGAGCAGTTCTTC.

This sequence joins TRBV29-1 and TRBJ2-7; 7 positions agree with TRBD1. Germline assignment: CDR1 SQVTM and CDR2 ANQGSEA. This CDR3 spans 13 amino acids. J was trimmed by 2 bases and V by 0 bases; bases with no gene match: 1. The CDR3 nucleotides are TGCAGCGTTGAAGACAGGGGGACCTACGAGCAGTACTTC. Translation: CSVEDRGTYEQYF.

This clonotype was found many times. The gene calls are TRBV30 and TRBJ2-2; no clear D gene. Between the trimmed V and J ends, which lost 0 bases and 2 bases, there was a span of 4 bases. This CDR3 contains 13 residues. Germline CDR1 reads GTSNPN; CDR2 reads SVGIG (reference sequence). The CDR3 DNA reads as TGTGCCTGGAGTGTAGGCAACACCGGGGAGCTGTTTTTT. This codes for CAWSVGNTGELFF.

This clonotype has at least ten counts. The chain couples TRBV5-1 to TRBJ2-6, with 10 positions matching TRBD2. The germline CDR1 and CDR2 sequences are SGHRS and YFSETQ. The V and J ends lost 1 base and 3 bases, in that order; junction bases with no gene match: 13. The CDR3 loop spans 20 amino acids. Here the CDR3 reads CASSLTSLAGVGFGANVLTF. In nucleotides, the CDR3 is TGCGCCAGCAGCTTGACGTCGCTAGCGGGAGTTGGATTTGGGGCCAACGTCCTGACTTTC.